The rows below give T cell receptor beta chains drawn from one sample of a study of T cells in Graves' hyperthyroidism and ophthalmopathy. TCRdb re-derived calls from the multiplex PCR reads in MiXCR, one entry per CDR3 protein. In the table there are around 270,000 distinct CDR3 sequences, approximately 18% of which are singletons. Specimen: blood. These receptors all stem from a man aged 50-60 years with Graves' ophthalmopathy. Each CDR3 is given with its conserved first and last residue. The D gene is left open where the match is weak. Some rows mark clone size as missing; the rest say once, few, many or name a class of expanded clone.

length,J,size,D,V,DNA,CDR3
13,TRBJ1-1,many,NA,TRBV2,TGTGCCAGCGGAAACAGCATGAACACTGAAGCTTTCTTT,CASGNSMNTEAFF
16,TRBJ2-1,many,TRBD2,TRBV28,TGTGCCAGCAGTTCGATTAGCGGGAGCTCCTACAATGAGCAGTTCTTC,CASSSISGSSYNEQFF
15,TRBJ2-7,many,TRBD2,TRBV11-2,TGTGCCAGCAGCACTACTAGCGGGAGGGCCTACGAGCAGTACTTC,CASSTTSGRAYEQYF
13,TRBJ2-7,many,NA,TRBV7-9,TGTGCCAGCAGATCGGATACAGGATACGAGCAGTACTTC,CASRSDTGYEQYF
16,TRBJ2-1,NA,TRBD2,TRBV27,TGTGCCAGCAGTTTCATCAGACTAGCGGATTACAATGAGCAGTTCTTC,CASSFIRLADYNEQFF
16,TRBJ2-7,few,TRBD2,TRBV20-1,TGCAGTGCTATAGACATGAGCGGGAGGGCCCTCGGCGAGCAGTACTTC,CSAIDMSGRALGEQYF
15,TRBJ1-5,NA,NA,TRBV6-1,TGTGCCATCAAGGAACTTACAGGGTCCAATCAGCCCCAGCATTTT,CAIKELTGSNQPQHF
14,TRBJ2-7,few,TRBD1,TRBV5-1,TGCGCCAGCAGCTCTTGGACAGGGGCTTACGAGCAGTACTTC,CASSSWTGAYEQYF
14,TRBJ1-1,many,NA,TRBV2,TGTGCCAGCAGTGTAGTGGGGCGGGACACTGAAGCTTTCTTT,CASSVVGRDTEAFF
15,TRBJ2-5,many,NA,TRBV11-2,TGTGCCAGCAGCTTCCGAGGGGAGCGGGTAGAGACCCAGTACTTC,CASSFRGERVETQYF
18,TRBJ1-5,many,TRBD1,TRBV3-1,TGTGCCAGCAGCCCCTCATTCGGACAGGCGATTAGCAATCAGCCCCAGCATTTT,CASSPSFGQAISNQPQHF
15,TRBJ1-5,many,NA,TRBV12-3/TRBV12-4,TGTGCCAGCAGTTTAAAAGGGGGGCTTGATCAGCCCCAGCATTTT,CASSLKGGLDQPQHF
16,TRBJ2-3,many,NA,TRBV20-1,TGCAGTGCTACTCCCCCGGTAGGCCGCGGGACAGATACGCAGTATTTT,CSATPPVGRGTDTQYF
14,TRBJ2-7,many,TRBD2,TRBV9,TGTGCCAGCAGCGTGGAGGGACTACCTTACGAGCAGTACTTC,CASSVEGLPYEQYF
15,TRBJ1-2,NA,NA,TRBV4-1,TGCGCCAGCAGCCAAGATGGGAACGGACTCTATGGCTACACCTTC,CASSQDGNGLYGYTF
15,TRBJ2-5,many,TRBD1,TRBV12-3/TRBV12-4,TGTGCCAGCAGTTTCGGCAGGGGGCGTCAAGAGACCCAGTACTTC,CASSFGRGRQETQYF
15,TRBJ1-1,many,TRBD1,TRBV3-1,TGTGCCAGCAGCCGATACAGGGGGCGGGTAACTGAAGCTTTCTTT,CASSRYRGRVTEAFF
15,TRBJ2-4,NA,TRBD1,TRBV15,TGTGCCACCAGCACTCGGACAGGGCCGGGAAACATTCAGTACTTC,CATSTRTGPGNIQYF
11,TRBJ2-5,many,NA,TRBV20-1,TGCAGTGCTAGCTCCTCGGGGACCCAGTACTTC,CSASSSGTQYF
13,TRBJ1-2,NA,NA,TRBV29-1,TGCAGCGTTGAAGATCAGGGACACTATGGCTACACCTTC,CSVEDQGHYGYTF
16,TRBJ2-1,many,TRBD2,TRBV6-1,TGTGCCAGCAGTTCTCAAAGCGGGAGGGCCGAGGGTGAGCAGTTCTTC,CASSSQSGRAEGEQFF
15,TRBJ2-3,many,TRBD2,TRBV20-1,TGCAGTGCTGGGACTAGCGGGGGAAACACAGATACGCAGTATTTT,CSAGTSGGNTDTQYF
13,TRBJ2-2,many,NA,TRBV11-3,TGTGCCAGCAGCTTAGGCCCTGTCGAGGAGCTGTTTTTT,CASSLGPVEELFF
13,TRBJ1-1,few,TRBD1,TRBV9,TGTGCCAGCAGCCTGTCCGGGACAGATGAAGCTTTCTTT,CASSLSGTDEAFF
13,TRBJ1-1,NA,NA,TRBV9,TGTGCCAGCAGCGTAGGCAGCGGGACCGAAGCTTTCTTT,CASSVGSGTEAFF
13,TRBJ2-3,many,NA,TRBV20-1,TGCAGTGCGGACGGGAGAGAGAAAGATACGCAGTATTTT,CSADGREKDTQYF
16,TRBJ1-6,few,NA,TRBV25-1,TGTGCCAGCAGTGTCGGGGTAGGGCAGCGGGGATCACCCCTCCACTTT,CASSVGVGQRGSPLHF
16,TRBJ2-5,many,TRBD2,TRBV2,TGTGCCAGCAGGGCCGGGACTAGCGGGAGGGGAGAGACCCAGTACTTC,CASRAGTSGRGETQYF
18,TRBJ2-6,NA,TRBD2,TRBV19,TGTGCCAGTAGTATATTTCTAGCGGGAGTCTCTGGGGCCAACGTCCTGACTTTC,CASSIFLAGVSGANVLTF
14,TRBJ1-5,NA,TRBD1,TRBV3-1,TGTGCCAGCAGCCGAGCAGGGGGCGCCCAGCCCCAGCATTTT,CASSRAGGAQPQHF
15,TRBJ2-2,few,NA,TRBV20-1,TGCAGTGCCGAGGAACATAAACCGAACACCGGGGAGCTGTTTTTT,CSAEEHKPNTGELFF
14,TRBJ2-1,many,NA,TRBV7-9,TGTGCCAGCATTAGCAGAAGCTCCTACAATGAGCAGTTCTTC,CASISRSSYNEQFF
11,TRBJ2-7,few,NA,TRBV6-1,TGTGCCAGCAGTGGACTCTACGAGCAGTACTTC,CASSGLYEQYF
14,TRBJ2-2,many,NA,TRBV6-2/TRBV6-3,TGTGCCAGCAGCCAGGGACGGAACACCGGGGAGCTGTTTTTT,CASSQGRNTGELFF
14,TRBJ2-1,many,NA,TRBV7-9,TGTGCCAGCAGCCCCGTGGGCGCGTACAATGAGCAGTTCTTC,CASSPVGAYNEQFF
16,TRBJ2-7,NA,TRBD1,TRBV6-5,TGTGCCAGCAGTTCCCCCCGGGACAGGTTTACCCACGAGCAGTACTTC,CASSSPRDRFTHEQYF
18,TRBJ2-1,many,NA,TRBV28,TGTGCCAGCAGTTCCCCCTTAAGGGCCGAGGGATCCTACAATGAGCAGTTCTTC,CASSSPLRAEGSYNEQFF
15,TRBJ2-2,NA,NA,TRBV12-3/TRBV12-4,TGTGCCAGCATTACCGGGACACGGGGCACCGGGGAGCTGTTTTTT,CASITGTRGTGELFF
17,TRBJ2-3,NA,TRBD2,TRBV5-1,TGCGCCAGCAGCTTGATGCTCCGGACTAGCGGGAAAGATACGCAGTATTTT,CASSLMLRTSGKDTQYF
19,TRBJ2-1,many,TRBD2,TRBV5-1,TGCGCCAGCACCACTCCGGGACTAGCGGGAGGGAGCTCCTACAATGAGCAGTTCTTC,CASTTPGLAGGSSYNEQFF
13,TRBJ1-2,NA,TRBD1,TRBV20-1,TGCAGTGCTTGGGACAGGGGGATAGGTGGCTACACCTTC,CSAWDRGIGGYTF
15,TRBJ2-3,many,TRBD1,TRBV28,TGTGCCAGCAATGACCCGGGACAGGGGTTAGATACGCAGTATTTT,CASNDPGQGLDTQYF
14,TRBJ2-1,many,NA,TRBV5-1,TGTGCCAGCAGCTTAGTGGCAGGGTCTAATGAGCAGTTCTTC,CASSLVAGSNEQFF